These 30 T cell receptor beta chains were all obtained from the same sample, sequenced in a study of T-cell reconstitution after alpha-beta-depleted transplantation in children. This sample's TCRbeta library carried unique molecular identifier barcodes. TCRdb redid the calling of the PCR reads with MiXCR, one entry per CDR3 protein. The table shows some 200,000 distinct CDR3 sequences, with roughly 6.3% occurring only once. This specimen was PBMCs, taken before TCRalphabeta/CD19-depleted stem cell transplant. Receptor source: a girl under two years old with combined immunodeficiency, due to receive a stem cell transplant.

This clonotype was counted between two and nine times. This chain connects TRBV6-5 to TRBJ2-5; D is unclear. The CDR3 contains 12 residues. Per the germline V gene, CDR1 is MNHEY and CDR2 is SVGAGI. Trimming took off 5 bases at V and 4 bases at J, with 8 bases between the two ends. The CDR3 DNA sequence: TGTGCCAGCAGTACTCGGGCAGAGACCCAGTACTTC. Its translation: CASSTRAETQYF.

This clonotype was detected many times. This chain uses TRBV28 with TRBJ1-5; D may be TRBD1 (5 bases). Looked up from germline, CDR1 is MDHEN and CDR2 is SYDVKM. The ends were cut back, 8 bases at V and 0 bases at J, with 17 bases in the middle. This CDR3 is built from 16 residues. The CDR3 nucleotides are TGTGCCAGCGCGGGGGACCCCGAACCTAGCAATCAGCCCCAGCATTTT. This codes for CASAGDPEPSNQPQHF.

This clonotype was seen more than once but under ten times. The CDR3 nucleotides read TGCGCCAGCAGCTTGGCCCCGGAGACCCAGTACTTC. Translated, it gives CASSLAPETQYF. The chain combines TRBV5-1 with TRBJ2-5; unclear D gene. Germline V CDR1 and CDR2: SGHRS, YFSETQ. The CDR3 is made up of 12 amino acids. V lost 0 bases, J lost 5 bases, and 5 bases lay in between.

This clonotype was recorded at least ten times. The chain combines TRBV13 with TRBJ2-5; D is perhaps TRBD1 or TRBD2 (5 bases each). The germline V and J ends were trimmed by 5 bases and 3 bases, with 10 bases remaining between them. CDR1 is PRHDT, CDR2 FYEKMQ, per germline (reference sequence). The CDR3 covers 13 residues. The CDR3 loop is CASSPGTEETQYF. CDR3 nucleotide sequence: TGTGCCAGCAGCCCGGGGACGGAAGAGACCCAGTACTTC.

This clonotype has more than one count but fewer than ten. The rearrangement links TRBV4-1 to TRBJ1-4; D is uncertain. This CDR3 has 15 residues. Germline values: CDR1 MGHRA, CDR2 YSYEKL. Trimming pared 1 base from V and 8 bases from J, leaving 14 bases between. Here the CDR3 reads CASSQGYGVPEKLFF. The CDR3 DNA reads as TGCGCCAGCAGCCAAGGTTACGGGGTTCCGGAAAAACTGTTTTTT.

This clonotype has a count of ten or more. The CDR3 loop is CASSPGSGGSYEQFF. The CDR3 region has the DNA TGTGCCAGCAGCCCCGGGAGCGGAGGAAGCTATGAGCAGTTCTTC. J is TRBJ2-1 and V is TRBV3-1; weak D call: TRBD2 (6 bases). The V end lost 4 bases, the J end lost 8 bases, and 18 bases lay between the germline ends. This CDR3 is built from 15 residues. Germline values: CDR1 LGHDT, CDR2 YNNKEL (reference sequence).

Many counts were recorded for this clonotype. As DNA, the CDR3 is TGTGCCAGCAGCCAAGAGACTAGCGGGATACCACTGCTTCGGAATGAGCAGTTCTTC. Its translation is CASSQETSGIPLLRNEQFF. This chain uses TRBV3-1 with TRBJ2-1; 11 bases map to TRBD2. Germline V CDR1 and CDR2: LGHDT, YNNKEL (reference sequence). Trimming removed 0 bases from V and 7 bases from J; junction bases left unmatched: 14. The CDR3 length is 19 residues.

This clonotype was seen just once. A much larger clone sits a single nucleotide away, making a read error possible. This chain links TRBV12-3 or TRBV12-4 with TRBJ1-6; TRBD1 agrees at 7 bases. The CDR3 runs 15 residues. The CDR3 region is CAGSFNRGKNSPLHF. In DNA form, the CDR3 reads TGTGCCGGCAGTTTTAACAGGGGTAAAAATTCACCCCTCCACTTT.

This clonotype was counted ten times or more. The V gene is TRBV10-3, the J gene TRBJ2-3; TRBD2 agrees at 8 bases. The CDR3 is 17 amino acids. CDR1 and CDR2 (germline): ENHRY, SYGVKD. J was trimmed by 2 bases and V by 0 bases; bases with no gene match: 7. The chain's CDR3 is CAISESRLAGPTDTQYF. The CDR3 DNA reads as TGTGCCATCAGTGAGTCAAGGCTAGCGGGTCCCACAGATACGCAGTATTTT.

This clonotype was seen repeatedly, ten times or more. This chain joins TRBV12-3 or TRBV12-4 and TRBJ2-1, with 9 bases that match TRBD2. The CDR3 has 12 residues. With V trimmed by 5 bases and J by 10 bases, 3 bases remained unmatched. CDR3 coding DNA: TGTGCCAGCAGTGGGACTAGCAGAGAGCAGTTCTTC. As protein: CASSGTSREQFF.

This clonotype has ten or more counts. CDR3 protein: CASSPLLAGVNTGELFF. The CDR3, as DNA: TGCGCCAGCAGCCCTTTACTAGCGGGAGTTAACACCGGGGAGCTGTTTTTT. V and J are TRBV4-1 and TRBJ2-2; 11 nucleotides match TRBD2. Germline V gene lookup returns CDR1 MGHRA and CDR2 YSYEKL. V lost 4 bases to trimming and J lost 2 bases; unmatched junction nucleotides: 6. This CDR3 comprises 17 residues.

This clonotype was detected ten times or more. This chain joins TRBV28 and TRBJ2-7; the D gene could be TRBD1 or TRBD2 (5 bases each). This CDR3 spans 11 amino acids. Looked up from germline, CDR1 is MDHEN and CDR2 is SYDVKM. The V end was cut by 5 bases, the J end by 9 bases, with 11 bases between. CDR3: CASSPPGPQYF. The CDR3 bases are TGTGCCAGCAGTCCCCCGGGACCGCAGTACTTC.

This clonotype was counted many times. This chain connects TRBV28 to TRBJ2-1; 11 nucleotides match TRBD2. The CDR3 is 16 amino acids. Germline-derived CDR1 and CDR2 are MDHEN and SYDVKM. Trimming at V came to 3 bases and at J to 4 bases, leaving 5 bases not matched to a gene. The CDR3 region has the DNA TGTGCCAGCAGTTTCTCGGGACTAGCGGTTTACAATGAGCAGTTCTTC. Its translation: CASSFSGLAVYNEQFF.

On this clonotype: A much larger clone differs from this one at a single base, so this may be a read error. The chain recombines TRBV20-1 with TRBJ2-3; D is possibly TRBD2 (5 bases). CDR3 length: 14 residues. Germline assignment: CDR1 DFQATT and CDR2 SNEGSKA (reference sequence). CDR3 DNA sequence: TGCAGTGCGTCATCCGGCCCACTGGGAGATACGCTGTATTTT. This gives the protein CSASSGPLGDTLYF.

This clonotype showed up just a few times. The J gene is TRBJ1-1, the V gene TRBV7-2, with D hard to call. The V end was cut by 6 bases, the J end by 6 bases, with 5 bases between. This CDR3 is 10 amino acids long. Germline V lookup: CDR1 SGHTA, CDR2 FQGNSA. DNA of the CDR3: TGTGCCAGCAGGCAGTCTGAAGCTTTCTTT. It translates to CASRQSEAFF.

The V call is TRBV20-1, the J call TRBJ2-7; D is ambiguous. There are 14 residues in the CDR3. Germline CDR1 DFQATT, CDR2 SNEGSKA (reference sequence). V was clipped by 3 bases and J by 3 bases, with 15 bases between them. CDR3 in DNA: TGCAGTGCTAGGCTGGGCTCCACCTACTACGAGCAGTACTTC. Amino acids: CSARLGSTYYEQYF.

This clonotype was counted ten times or more. CDR3 loop: CASIRGQYSYNEQFF. The CDR3 bases are TGTGCCAGCATCAGGGGGCAATACTCCTACAATGAGCAGTTCTTC. The chain employs TRBV28 and TRBJ2-1, with 8 bases that match TRBD1. The V gene's germline CDR1 is MDHEN and CDR2 SYDVKM. The CDR3 spans 15 residues. Trimming at V came to 7 bases and at J to 0 bases, leaving 5 bases not matched to a gene.

This clonotype was recorded at least ten times. The chain has TRBV27 and TRBJ1-1, with no clear D. The V gene lost 1 base and the J gene lost 1 base, with 7 bases spanning the gap. This CDR3 has 14 amino acids. The germline V gene encodes CDR1 MNHEY and CDR2 SMNVEV (reference sequence). The CDR3 loop is CASSLLGPNTEAFF. The CDR3 DNA sequence: TGTGCCAGCAGTTTATTGGGTCCGAACACTGAAGCTTTCTTT.

There are many counts of this clonotype. The chain has TRBV2 and TRBJ2-1; 8 bases align to TRBD1. Trimming cost V 5 bases and J 9 bases; bases outside gene matches: 15. Germline CDR1 and CDR2: SNHLY and FYNNEI. The CDR3 covers 16 residues. In DNA form, the CDR3 reads TGTGCCAGCAGTCCTAGGGGGGACAGGCAAGGAAGTGAGCAGTTCTTC. It is translated as CASSPRGDRQGSEQFF.

This clonotype has at least ten counts. This sequence joins TRBV16 and TRBJ1-5; D gene unclear. The CDR3 runs to 16 residues. The germline V gene encodes CDR1 KGHSY and CDR2 FQNENV. The V and J ends lost 1 base and 3 bases respectively, with 13 bases between them. CDR3 sequence reads: CASSQWSAPYNQPQHF. Written as DNA, the CDR3 is TGTGCCAGCAGCCAATGGTCGGCTCCCTACAATCAGCCCCAGCATTTT. The entire variable domain, with the rest obtained from reference TRBV16 and TRBJ1-5, is as follows: GEEVAQTPKHLVRGEGQKAKLYCAPIKGHSYVFWYQQVLKNEFKFLISFQNENVFDETGMPKERFSAKCLPNSPCSLEIQATKLEDSAVYFCASSQWSAPYNQPQHFGDGTRLSIL.

There are a few counts of this clonotype. The chain couples TRBV30 to TRBJ2-2; D might be TRBD1 (6 bases). V lost 7 bases and J lost 1, with 10 bases in between. CDR1 is GTSNPN and CDR2 is SVGIG in the germline V gene (reference sequence). CDR3 length: 13 amino acids. In nucleotides, the CDR3 is TGTGCCTCTCAGGGGCGGAACACCGGGGAGCTGTTTTTT. This encodes CASQGRNTGELFF.

This clonotype has only a few counts. Relative to the germline gene, one junction end is altered; a read error may explain this. This sequence joins TRBV12-3 or TRBV12-4 and TRBJ1-1; D unclear. The CDR3 has 12 residues. This chain's CDR3 is CASKVGGSEAVF. The CDR3 DNA reads TGTGCCAGCAAGGTCGGAGGTAGCGAAGCTGTCTTT.

This clonotype was detected many times. The V call is TRBV4-3, the J call TRBJ2-1, with 10 bases identical to TRBD1. Looked up from germline, CDR1 is LGHNA and CDR2 is YSLEER. Unmatched junction bases numbered 5, after V lost 2 bases and J lost 4 bases. This CDR3 spans 16 amino acids. This CDR3 is CASSQYRDRGYNEQFF. The CDR3, as DNA: TGCGCCAGCAGCCAATACCGGGACAGGGGATACAATGAGCAGTTCTTC.

This clonotype was observed many times. The chain combines TRBV2 with TRBJ2-3; D not resolved. Germline lookup yields CDR1 SNHLY and CDR2 FYNNEI. V was clipped by 4 bases and J by 4 bases, with 12 bases between them. CDR3 length: 14 amino acids. The CDR3 is CASSVRVGPDTQYF. CDR3 DNA sequence: TGTGCCAGCAGTGTAAGGGTGGGCCCAGATACGCAGTATTTT.

This clonotype was counted only a few times. The J gene is TRBJ2-3, the V gene TRBV20-1; D is uncertain. The germline gives CDR1 DFQATT, CDR2 SNEGSKA (reference sequence). V was clipped by 0 bases and J by 6 bases, with 4 bases between them. The CDR3 sequence is 11 residues long. The CDR3 DNA is TGCAGTGCTAGAGATACGGATACGCAGTATTTT. Amino acids: CSARDTDTQYF.

This clonotype was seen many times. V gene TRBV7-2 combines with J gene TRBJ1-1; 7 bases are a match to TRBD1. Per germline, CDR1 SGHTA and CDR2 FQGNSA. V shed 0 bases and J 3 bases; nucleotides not matched to a gene: 4. The CDR3 runs 15 residues. The CDR3 spells CASSLAGTAHTEAFF. For the CDR3, the DNA is TGTGCCAGCAGCTTAGCGGGGACAGCCCACACTGAAGCTTTCTTT.

The table lists this clonotype with many counts. This sequence joins TRBV7-3 and TRBJ2-3, with 7 positions matching TRBD2. The germline V gene has CDR1 SGHTA and CDR2 FQGTGA. CDR3 length: 15 residues. V was clipped by 2 bases and J by 4 bases; unmatched bases: 6. In nucleotides, the CDR3 is TGTGCCAGCAGCTTATGGGCGGGGGTGGCAGATACGCAGTATTTT. This encodes CASSLWAGVADTQYF.

This clonotype was picked up many times. The chain joins TRBV7-6 to TRBJ2-1; weak D call: TRBD1 (6 bases). V lost 5 bases and J 5 bases, leaving 19 bases between the germline ends. CDR3 size: 16 residues. The germline V gene encodes CDR1 SGHVS and CDR2 FNYEAQ. In DNA form, the CDR3 reads TGTGCCAGCAGCGTATGGACAGCAAGCTCAAACAATGAGCAGTTCTTC. Protein: CASSVWTASSNNEQFF. The full variable domain, completed using reference TRBV7-6 and TRBJ2-1, is GAGVSQSPRYKVTKRGQDVALRCDPISGHVSLYWYRQALGQGPEFLTYFNYEAQQDKSGLPNDRFSAERPEGSISTLTIQRTEQRDSAMYRCASSVWTASSNNEQFFGPGTRLTVL.

Concerning this clonotype itself: Since a much larger clone is just one base distant, this may be a read error. This rearrangement joins TRBV6-2 or TRBV6-3 to TRBJ2-1, with D possibly matching TRBD1 (5 bases). The V and J ends lost 7 bases and 3 bases respectively, with 16 bases between them. The CDR3 is 15 amino acids. Germline V gene sequence: CDR1 MNHEY, CDR2 SVGEGT. This CDR3 is CASTNDRRLYNEQFF. The CDR3 DNA is TGTGCCAGCACTAATGACAGACGCCTCTACAATGAGCAGTTCTTC.

In its sample, this clonotype was seen many times. The V gene is TRBV12-3 or TRBV12-4, the J gene TRBJ1-3; D is uncertain. The CDR3 contains 12 residues. The V gene lost 6 bases and the J gene lost 4 bases, with 7 bases spanning the gap. In DNA form, the CDR3 reads TGTGCCAGCAGCTCACCCGGAAACACCATATATTTT. The encoded protein is CASSSPGNTIYF.